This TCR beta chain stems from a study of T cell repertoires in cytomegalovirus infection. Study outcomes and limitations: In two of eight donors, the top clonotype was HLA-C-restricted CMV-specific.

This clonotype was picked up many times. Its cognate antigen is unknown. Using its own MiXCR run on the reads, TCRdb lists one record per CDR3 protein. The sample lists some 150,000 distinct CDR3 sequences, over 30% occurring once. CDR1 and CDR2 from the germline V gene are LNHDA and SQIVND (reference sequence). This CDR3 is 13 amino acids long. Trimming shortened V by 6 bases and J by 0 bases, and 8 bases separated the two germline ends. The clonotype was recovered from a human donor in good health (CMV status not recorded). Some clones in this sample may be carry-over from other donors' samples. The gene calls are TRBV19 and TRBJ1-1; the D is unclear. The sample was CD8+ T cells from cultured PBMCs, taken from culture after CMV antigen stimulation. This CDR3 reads CASRFQMNTEAFF. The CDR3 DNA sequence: TGTGCCAGTAGGTTCCAGATGAACACTGAAGCTTTCTTT. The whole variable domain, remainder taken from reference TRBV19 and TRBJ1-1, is DGGITQSPKYLFRKEGQNVTLSCEQNLNHDAMYWYRQDPGQGLRLIYYSQIVNDFQKGDIAEGYSVSREKKESFPLTVTSAQKNPTAFYLCASRFQMNTEAFFGQGTRLTVV.